This entry lists 23 T cell receptor beta chains sequenced from one sample in a study of shared clonotypes between healthy human individuals. Clones were read by immunoSEQ multiplex PCR, and TCRdb kept only the in-frame ones, dropping some. This table has about 2.1 million clones, 90% to 95% appearing once. Terminally differentiated effector memory CD45RA+ cells were excluded from the naive CD8 cells, which were CD45RO-negative and positively selected for CCR7. Input material: naive CD8+ T cells from PBMCs. The receptors were gathered from a man between 18 and 29 years old in good health. Some clones in this sample may be carry-over from other donors' samples.

V is TRBV2 and J is TRBJ2-7; the match to TRBD2 covers 7 bases. Trimming took 7 bases from V and 5 from J; bases not matched to a gene: 17. This CDR3 spans 16 amino acids. From germline, CDR1 is SNHLY and CDR2 FYNNEI. CDR3 in DNA: TGTGCCAGCACTCCCGTGAGGGCGGGAGAGTCAGACGAGCAGTACTTC. Translating it yields CASTPVRAGESDEQYF. The whole variable domain, remainder taken from reference TRBV2 and TRBJ2-7, is EPEVTQTPSHQVTQMGQEVILRCVPISNHLYFYWYRQILGQKVEFLVSFYNNEISEKSEIFDDQFSVERPDGSNFTLKIRSTKLEDSAMYFCASTPVRAGESDEQYFGPGTRLTVT.

Only one count was recorded for this clone. This chain links TRBV10-3 with TRBJ2-7; TRBD1 agrees at 7 bases. Germline CDR1 and CDR2: ENHRY and SYGVKD. J lost 6 bases, V lost 6 bases, and 5 bases had no gene match. This CDR3 is 12 amino acids long. The DNA for the CDR3 is TGTGCCATCAGGACAGGGAAGAGCGAGCAGTACTTC. Translating it yields CAIRTGKSEQYF.

The J gene is TRBJ1-1, the V gene TRBV29-1; 8 bases line up with TRBD1. With V trimmed by 4 bases and J by 10 bases, 23 bases remained unmatched. CDR3 length: 17 residues. Looked up from germline, CDR1 is SQVTM and CDR2 is ANQGSEA. The CDR3: CSVVLWDRTKGSPGAFF. The CDR3 nucleotides are TGCAGCGTTGTATTGTGGGACAGGACAAAGGGGTCCCCCGGAGCTTTCTTT.

This chain links TRBV5-4 with TRBJ2-1; 7 bases match TRBD1. J lost 2 bases, V lost 1 base, and 15 bases had no gene match. The germline gives CDR1 SGHNT, CDR2 YYREEE (reference sequence). The CDR3 consists of 19 residues. As DNA, the CDR3 is TGTGCCAGCAGCTTGCTAATTTTATTGGGACAGAAGACCTACAATGAGCAGTTCTTC. It yields the protein CASSLLILLGQKTYNEQFF.

The CDR3 DNA follows: TGTGCCAGCAGTCCTTCCAAGGGCGAAGACCTCTACGAGCAGTACTTC. Protein product: CASSPSKGEDLYEQYF. The chain has TRBV27 and TRBJ2-7; D remains unclear. This CDR3 region has 16 residues. Deletions cut 5 bases from V and 3 bases from J, with 20 bases between. Germline assignment: CDR1 MNHEY and CDR2 SMNVEV (reference sequence).

The chain has TRBV7-9 and TRBJ2-7; D may be TRBD2 (5 bases). CDR3 length: 18 amino acids. Germline CDR1 reads SEHNR; CDR2 reads FQNEAQ (reference sequence). The germline V and J ends were trimmed by 3 bases and 0 bases, with 21 bases remaining between them. The CDR3 region has the DNA TGTGCCAGCAGCTTGCGTCGAGCGATAACCGCGGGCTCCTACGAGCAGTACTTC. Protein product: CASSLRRAITAGSYEQYF.

The CDR3 nucleotides are TGTGCCAGCAGGTGGGGGACTAACCACAATGAGCAGTTCTTC. Amino acid sequence: CASRWGTNHNEQFF. The rearrangement joins TRBV27 to TRBJ2-1; 7 positions match TRBD2. This CDR3 has 14 amino acids. Unmatched junction bases numbered 7, after V lost 6 bases and J lost 5 bases. CDR1 and CDR2 from the germline V gene are MNHEY and SMNVEV (reference sequence).

The chain uses TRBV7-2 and TRBJ1-1; D gene unclear. CDR1 SGHTA and CDR2 FQGNSA come from the germline V gene. The germline V and J ends were trimmed by 3 bases and 4 bases, with 6 bases remaining between them. This CDR3 spans 12 amino acids. The CDR3 sequence: CASSFFPTEAFF. In nucleotides, the CDR3 is TGTGCCAGCAGCTTCTTTCCCACTGAAGCTTTCTTT. The full variable domain, completed using reference TRBV7-2 and TRBJ1-1, is GAGVSQSPSNKVTEKGKDVELRCDPISGHTALYWYRQSLGQGLEFLIYFQGNSAPDKSGLPSDRFSAERTGGSVSTLTIQRTQQEDSAVYLCASSFFPTEAFFGQGTRLTVV.

The V and J genes are TRBV28 and TRBJ1-5; D perhaps matches TRBD1 (6 bases). Germline CDR1 is MDHEN and CDR2 is SYDVKM. This CDR3 comprises 14 residues. V lost 4 bases, J lost 3 bases, and 10 bases lay in between. CDR3 region: CASSSGAINQPQHF. CDR3 coding DNA: TGTGCCAGCAGTTCAGGGGCCATCAATCAGCCCCAGCATTTT.

This sequence joins TRBV5-1 and TRBJ2-1, with TRBD2 identical over 10 bases. V shed 4 bases and J 1 base; nucleotides not matched to a gene: 5. The germline V gene encodes CDR1 SGHRS and CDR2 YFSETQ. The CDR3 has 16 residues. CDR3 nucleotides: TGCGCCAGCAGCCTAGCGGGAGTAGGGTCCTACAATGAGCAGTTCTTC. Residues: CASSLAGVGSYNEQFF.

This sequence joins TRBV7-8 and TRBJ2-7, with 7 bases that match TRBD2. The CDR3 extends over 17 amino acids. Per the germline V gene, CDR1 is SGHVS and CDR2 is FQNEAQ. Losses at the gene ends were 5 bases for V and 5 bases for J; bases not matched to a gene: 18. The CDR3 region has the DNA TGTGCCAGCAGCCTACCCGCGTCCCTGACTAGCACCCACGAGCAGTACTTC. Translated, it gives CASSLPASLTSTHEQYF. The full variable domain, completed using reference TRBV7-8 and TRBJ2-7, is GAGVSQSPRYKVAKRGQDVALRCDPISGHVSLFWYQQALGQGPEFLTYFQNEAQLDKSGLPSDRFFAERPEGSVSTLKIQRTQQEDSAVYLCASSLPASLTSTHEQYFGPGTRLTVT.

This clone was detected once. This chain joins TRBV9 and TRBJ1-2; D is undetermined. The V end lost 4 bases, the J end lost 4 bases, and 20 bases lay between the germline ends. From germline, CDR1 is SGDLS and CDR2 YYNGEE. This CDR3 region has 16 residues. The CDR3 DNA follows: TGTGCCAGCAGCCATCCACGGGCCTCGGGAACCTATGGCTACACCTTC. Residues: CASSHPRASGTYGYTF.

The chain combines TRBV7-9 with TRBJ2-1; 8 positions agree with TRBD2. The CDR3 spans 15 residues. In germline, CDR1 is SEHNR, CDR2 FQNEAQ (reference sequence). With V trimmed by 5 bases and J by 6 bases, 9 bases remained unmatched. This chain's CDR3 is CASSGPGTSFNEQFF. CDR3 DNA sequence: TGTGCCAGCAGCGGCCCCGGGACTAGTTTCAATGAGCAGTTCTTC. Supplemented by reference TRBV7-9 and TRBJ2-1, the full variable domain reads DTGVSQNPRHKITKRGQNVTFRCDPISEHNRLYWYRQTLGQGPEFLTYFQNEAQLEKSRLLSDRFSAERPKGSFSTLEIQRTEQGDSAMYLCASSGPGTSFNEQFFGPGTRLTVL.

The chain joins TRBV4-3 to TRBJ1-2, with a weak D call TRBD1 (5 bases). V gave up 1 base and J gave up 0 bases, with 6 bases separating them. CDR1 is LGHNA, CDR2 YSLEER, per germline. CDR3 size: 14 residues. This CDR3 is CASSQATANYGYTF. The CDR3 DNA follows: TGCGCCAGCAGCCAAGCGACAGCTAACTATGGCTACACCTTC.

As concerns this clone: At one end the junction does not follow the germline gene, possibly because of a read error. The sample holds other DNA sequences that translate to the same CDR3. The CDR3 loop reads CASSLLAGSTDTQYF. The CDR3 DNA is TGTGCCAGCAGCTTATTAGCGGGCTCCACAGATACGCAGTATTTT. The J gene is TRBJ2-3, the V gene TRBV27, with 7 bases fitting TRBD2. CDR1 and CDR2 from the germline V gene are MNHEY and SMNVEV (reference sequence). The CDR3 covers 15 residues.

The J gene is TRBJ2-7, the V gene TRBV6-1; D possibly corresponds to TRBD1 (5 bases). The V and J ends lost 8 bases and 2 bases respectively, with 13 bases between them. The CDR3 extends over 13 amino acids. The germline CDR1 and CDR2 sequences are MNHNS and SASEGT. The CDR3 protein is CASGAIGPYEQYF. The CDR3 coding sequence is TGTGCCAGCGGGGCTATAGGCCCCTACGAGCAGTACTTC.

The V gene is TRBV9, the J gene TRBJ2-1; a possible D gene is TRBD2 (5 bases). Per germline, CDR1 SGDLS and CDR2 YYNGEE. This CDR3 comprises 15 residues. Trimming removed 0 bases from V and 5 bases from J, with 12 bases in between. CDR3: CASSVEGAGHNEQFF. Here the CDR3 DNA reads TGTGCCAGCAGCGTAGAAGGTGCGGGCCACAATGAGCAGTTCTTC.

On this clone: The identical CDR3 is also encoded by other nucleotide sequences in the sample. J is TRBJ2-7 and V is TRBV7-2; the D gene is possibly TRBD1 (5 bases). The V end lost 5 bases, the J end lost 3 bases, and 14 bases lay between the germline ends. This CDR3 has 14 amino acids. The germline V gene has CDR1 SGHTA and CDR2 FQGNSA. CDR3 in amino acids: CASSLLTGNYEQYF. The CDR3 bases are TGTGCCAGCAGCCTCCTCACAGGAAACTACGAGCAGTACTTC.

This chain links TRBV18 with TRBJ2-7; D uncertain. The germline gives CDR1 KGHSH, CDR2 LQKENI. CDR3 size: 14 residues. V was pared by 3 bases and J by 4 bases, with 13 bases between. The CDR3 DNA sequence: TGTGCCAGCTCACCCACAAGGCTAGGATACGAGCAGTACTTC. As protein: CASSPTRLGYEQYF.

The chain links TRBV9 to TRBJ2-3; D may match TRBD1 or TRBD2 (6 bases each). V lost 0 bases and J lost 5, with 13 bases in between. The germline gives CDR1 SGDLS, CDR2 YYNGEE. The CDR3 contains 15 residues. CDR3 loop: CASSVVGGLGDTQYF. In DNA form, the CDR3 reads TGTGCCAGCAGCGTAGTTGGGGGGCTGGGAGATACGCAGTATTTT.

The chain uses TRBV5-6 and TRBJ1-1, with 11 positions matching TRBD1. This CDR3 region has 14 residues. Trimming cost V 3 bases and J 3 bases; bases outside gene matches: 1. Germline loops: CDR1 SGHDT, CDR2 YYEEEE. The CDR3 DNA reads as TGTGCCAGCAGCTGGGACAGGGGGGACACTGAAGCTTTCTTT. Its translation is CASSWDRGDTEAFF.

The V call is TRBV9, the J call TRBJ2-5; 7 bases line up with TRBD2. V dropped 4 bases and J dropped 3; count of bases not matched to a gene: 9. Germline V gives CDR1 SGDLS, CDR2 YYNGEE. The CDR3 spans 15 residues. The CDR3 region has the DNA TGTGCCAGCAGCCCCGGGACCGGGGGGAAAGAGACCCAGTACTTC. Encoded protein: CASSPGTGGKETQYF.

The gene calls are TRBV6-1 and TRBJ2-7, with D tentatively TRBD2 (7 bases). Germline V CDR1 and CDR2: MNHNS, SASEGT. CDR3 length: 16 amino acids. Between the trimmed V and J ends, which lost 4 bases and 3 bases, there was a span of 19 bases. CDR3: CASSALVRGAGYEQYF. CDR3 nucleotide sequence: TGTGCCAGCAGTGCCCTAGTCCGGGGGGCGGGCTACGAGCAGTACTTC.